One and the same sample provided the 3 T cell receptor beta chains below, sequenced in a study of T cell responses to AZD1222 COVID-19 vaccine. The repertoire was sequenced with immunoSEQ multiplex PCR; TCRdb's copy has only in-frame clones and lacks some. Altogether 150,000 or so clones are present, roughly 92% being singletons, with the ten largest covering around 2.5%. The starting material was peripheral blood, obtained on day 0 of AZD1222 vaccination. The source is an adult in good health.

The V gene is TRBV11-2, the J gene TRBJ2-5; D not resolved. V was pared by 4 bases and J by 5 bases, with 14 bases between. The CDR3 runs to 14 residues. Germline loops: CDR1 SGHAT, CDR2 FQNNGV. The CDR3 sequence is CASSSTTVGETQYF. CDR3 sequence (DNA): TGTGCCAGCAGCTCTACGACGGTCGGGGAGACCCAGTACTTC.

The V and J genes are TRBV29-1 and TRBJ2-7; 10 bases align to TRBD1. Germline trimming cut 6 bases from V and 5 bases from J; bases unmatched to any gene: 13. This CDR3 region has 15 residues. Germline values: CDR1 SQVTM, CDR2 ANQGSEA. The CDR3 bases are TGCAGCGTGTGGTTATCGGGACAGGGGATCAACGAGCAGTACTTC. Translated: CSVWLSGQGINEQYF.

The chain is built from TRBV11-2 and TRBJ2-7; 7 bases are a match to TRBD1. The CDR3 sequence is 13 residues long. The junction had 4 bases not matched to a gene; V was cut back by 5 bases and J by 3 bases. CDR1 is SGHAT and CDR2 is FQNNGV in the germline V gene. The DNA for the CDR3 is TGTGCCAGCAGCCCGACAGGGTTCTACGAGCAGTACTTC. This encodes CASSPTGFYEQYF.